This T cell receptor (beta chain) was observed in a study of breast tumors, draining lymph nodes, adjacent tissues. Study-level points and caveats: Data only fit, rather than demonstrated, lymph node origin of most tumor T cells. Tumor TCR diversity was below lymph nodes but above nontumor tissue. Findings are consistent with lymph node origin and intratumoral expansion of most tumor T cells. Luminal-like breast cancer showed significantly higher tumor–nontumor repertoire similarity than basal-like.

J was trimmed by 4 bases and V by 6 bases; bases with no gene match: 12. This CDR3 contains 15 residues. Per the germline V gene, CDR1 is DFQATT and CDR2 is SNEGSKA (reference sequence). Samples came from axillary lymph nodes draining the breast cancer. This clonotype was seen a single time. The antigen remains unidentified. TCRdb re-derived calls from the multiplex PCR reads in MiXCR, one entry per CDR3 protein. The table records 150,000 to 250,000 distinct CDR3 sequences, approximately 33% of them present only once. J is TRBJ2-1 and V is TRBV20-1, with TRBD2 matching over 7 bases. This TCR was recovered from a female donor with breast cancer. Some clones in this sample may be carry-over from other donors' samples. Sequencing input: axillary lymph node tissue. The CDR3 is CSASTKASGYNEQFF. CDR3 bases: TGCAGTGCCAGTACAAAGGCTAGCGGTTACAATGAGCAGTTCTTC.